Listed below are T cell receptor beta chains from one sample, sequenced in a study of shared clonotypes between healthy human individuals. Assay used: immunoSEQ multiplex PCR; TCRdb lists only in-frame clones, some missing. The sample consists of 1.4 million to 1.5 million clones, around 97% of them appearing once. The sample comprised naive CD4+ T cells sorted from blood. Receptors originate from a man younger than 45 in good health. Both conserved end residues are part of each CDR3. D genes are given only for firm matches. The size of a clone is reported for some rows only, either as once, few or many, or as a class for expanded clones.

d_call,clone_size,v_call,j_call,cdr3_nt,cdr3_aa
TRBD2,NA,TRBV11-2,TRBJ2-1,TGTGCCAGCAGCCTCCTGGGACTATCCTACAATGAGCAGTTCTTC,CASSLLGLSYNEQFF
NA,NA,TRBV5-1,TRBJ2-2,TGCGCCAGCAGCGGAGGGACAGCACTAATGAACACCGGGGAGCTGTTTTTT,CASSGGTALMNTGELFF
NA,NA,TRBV7-2,TRBJ2-1,TGTGCCAGCAGCTTCCACGATGAGCAGTTCTTC,CASSFHDEQFF
NA,NA,TRBV27,TRBJ2-2,TGTGCCAGCAGTTTATGGAGGACCGGGGAGCTGTTTTTT,CASSLWRTGELFF
NA,NA,TRBV29-1,TRBJ1-4,TGCAGCGTCAAGGGGGGAACTAATGAAAAACTGTTTTTT,CSVKGGTNEKLFF
TRBD2,NA,TRBV5-1,TRBJ2-7,TGCGCCAGCAGCCCACCGGTGCTAGCGGGAGAAGAGCAGTACTTC,CASSPPVLAGEEQYF
TRBD1,NA,TRBV7-9,TRBJ1-1,TGTGCCAGCAGCCTTGGGGACAGACCTAACACTGAAGCTTTCTTT,CASSLGDRPNTEAFF
TRBD2,NA,TRBV6-4,TRBJ2-1,TGTGCCAGCAGTCGTGGCGGGAGCGGTGAGCAGTTCTTC,CASSRGGSGEQFF
TRBD2,NA,TRBV18,TRBJ2-3,TGTGCCAGCACCGTACTAGCGGGAGTAACAGATACGCAGTATTTT,CASTVLAGVTDTQYF
NA,NA,TRBV5-3,TRBJ2-5,TGTGCCAGAAGCTTGACGGGGGAGCAAGAGACCCAGTACTTC,CARSLTGEQETQYF
NA,NA,TRBV7-6,TRBJ2-7,TGTGCCAGCAGCTTAAGCCCTGGGTTCTACGAGCAGTACTTC,CASSLSPGFYEQYF
TRBD1,NA,TRBV28,TRBJ2-2,TGTGCCAGCAGTTCCACCCTGGGACAGGGGGCGTCCGGGGAGCTGTTTTTT,CASSSTLGQGASGELFF
NA,NA,TRBV7-2,TRBJ1-2,TGTGCCAGCAGCTTGGTCGGGGGGCCGAGCTCCTATGGCTACACCTTC,CASSLVGGPSSYGYTF
NA,NA,TRBV12-5,TRBJ2-1,TGTGCTAGTGGTTTGGGACAGGCCAATGAGCAGTTCTTC,CASGLGQANEQFF
NA,NA,TRBV5-5,TRBJ2-7,TGTGCCACCAAAAACAGGGATTACGGCTACGAGCAGTACTTC,CATKNRDYGYEQYF
NA,NA,TRBV6-5,TRBJ1-1,TGTGCCAGCAGTTATGGTAAGGGGAACACTGAAGCTTTCTTT,CASSYGKGNTEAFF
NA,NA,TRBV11-2,TRBJ2-7,TGTGCCAGCAGCCCCCTATGGGGGCCCTACGAGCAGTACTTC,CASSPLWGPYEQYF
NA,once,TRBV6-5,TRBJ2-5,TGTGCCAGCAGTTACTCGAGGACACCTAAGACCCAGTACTTC,CASSYSRTPKTQYF
NA,once,TRBV7-2,TRBJ2-7,TGTGCCAGCAGCCAGCAGGGAATCAGCGAGCAGTACTTC,CASSQQGISEQYF
TRBD2,NA,TRBV27,TRBJ2-1,TGTGCCAGCAGTCCCGGACTAGCGGTCTACAATGAGCAGTTCTTC,CASSPGLAVYNEQFF
TRBD2,NA,TRBV7-6,TRBJ2-1,TGTGCCAGCAGCTTAGCCGCCGGGACAGTGACACTAGCGGGAGGCAATGAGCAGTTCTTC,CASSLAAGTVTLAGGNEQFF
TRBD1,NA,TRBV4-3,TRBJ1-2,TGCGCCAGCAGCCATACCCGGGACAGCATCCGGCTGGGTGGCTACACCTTC,CASSHTRDSIRLGGYTF
TRBD1,NA,TRBV28,TRBJ1-3,TGTGCCAGCAGTTGGGACAGGAGATCTGGAAACACCATATATTTT,CASSWDRRSGNTIYF
TRBD2,NA,TRBV4-3,TRBJ2-1,TGCGCCAGCAGCCTCCTAGGGGTTGTAGCGGGAGATTCCTACAATGAGCAGTTCTTC,CASSLLGVVAGDSYNEQFF
TRBD2,NA,TRBV5-1,TRBJ2-2,TGCGCCAGCAGCTCGCGTAGCGGGAATCTCCGGGAGCTGTTTTTT,CASSSRSGNLRELFF
NA,NA,TRBV6-1,TRBJ2-7,TGTGCCAGCAGTGAACAAGTCCAAGGTTACGAGCAGTACTTC,CASSEQVQGYEQYF
NA,NA,TRBV5-5,TRBJ1-5,TGTGCCAGCAGCTTGGGTCAGGCTAACAGCAATCAGCCCCAGCATTTT,CASSLGQANSNQPQHF
NA,NA,TRBV2,TRBJ1-2,TGTGCCAGCAGACGATACCGGGACATTGATAACTATGGCTACACCTTC,CASRRYRDIDNYGYTF
TRBD2,NA,TRBV2,TRBJ2-2,TGTGCCAGCCGTGCGGGACTAGCGGGAGGAACGGGCACCGGGGAGCTGTTTTTT,CASRAGLAGGTGTGELFF
NA,NA,TRBV5-6,TRBJ2-5,TGTGCCAGCAGCTTGGACAGATGGGAGACCCAGTACTTC,CASSLDRWETQYF
NA,NA,TRBV28,TRBJ1-2,TGTGCCAGCAGTTTTCGGGGCAGGGACTATGGCTACACCTTC,CASSFRGRDYGYTF
NA,NA,TRBV29-1,TRBJ2-3,TGCAGCGTCACCGGGACCCCGGGCCCAGATACGCAGTATTTT,CSVTGTPGPDTQYF
TRBD1,NA,TRBV9,TRBJ2-2,TGTGCCAGCAGCAAAGGGGGCGTTAACACCGGGGAGCTGTTTTTT,CASSKGGVNTGELFF
TRBD1,NA,TRBV7-6,TRBJ2-7,TGTGCCAGCAGCCCTTTCGACAGGGACGAGCAGTACTTC,CASSPFDRDEQYF
TRBD1,NA,TRBV5-1,TRBJ2-7,TGCGCCAGCAGCGAGGTGGACGTCTCTCGGGTACGGGACAGTTCAACCTCCTACGAGCAGTACTTC,CASSEVDVSRVRDSSTSYEQYF
NA,NA,TRBV2,TRBJ1-1,TGTGCCAGCAGTGAGAACGGGGTCACTGAAGCTTTCTTT,CASSENGVTEAFF
NA,NA,TRBV7-9,TRBJ1-1,TGTGCCAGCACTGTCCTCACTGAAGCTTTCTTT,CASTVLTEAFF
NA,NA,TRBV23-1,TRBJ2-3,TGCGCCAGCCCTGGTAGACAGGATACGCAGTATTTT,CASPGRQDTQYF
NA,NA,TRBV11-2,TRBJ2-3,TGTGCCAGCAGCTTAGAGGTGGGCCGACCTAGCACAGATACGCAGTATTTT,CASSLEVGRPSTDTQYF
TRBD1,NA,TRBV29-1,TRBJ1-5,TGCAGCGTTAGGGACAGGGGGCCCAATCAGCCCCAGCATTTT,CSVRDRGPNQPQHF
TRBD2,NA,TRBV5-1,TRBJ2-3,TGCGCCAGCAGCTTGGGCGGGAGGCCAGATACGCAGTATTTT,CASSLGGRPDTQYF
NA,NA,TRBV18,TRBJ2-1,TGTGCCAGCTCACCCTTGGGGACTCGTTACAATGAGCAGTTCTTC,CASSPLGTRYNEQFF
TRBD2,NA,TRBV2,TRBJ2-1,TGTGCCAGCAGTGAAGCGCTTCGTGCCGGGAGGAGGAATGAGCAGTTCTTC,CASSEALRAGRRNEQFF
TRBD2,NA,TRBV5-5,TRBJ2-7,TGTGCCAGCAGCTTGGGCGGGGGGGAAACCTACGAGCAGTACTTC,CASSLGGGETYEQYF
NA,NA,TRBV2,TRBJ2-1,TGTGCCGCAGCAGAGGCAGGGTCTGGTGAGCAGTTCTTC,CAAAEAGSGEQFF
NA,NA,TRBV15,TRBJ2-4,TGTGCCACCAGCAGAGATCTAGGGCAACCGATAGCCAAAAACATTCAGTACTTC,CATSRDLGQPIAKNIQYF
TRBD1,NA,TRBV10-2,TRBJ2-2,TGCGCCAGCAGTGACGGACAGGTCAGGAGGGAGCTGTTTTTT,CASSDGQVRRELFF
TRBD2,NA,TRBV9,TRBJ2-7,TGTGCCAGCAGCCGAAAAGCGGGGCAAGCCTACGAGCAGTACTTC,CASSRKAGQAYEQYF
NA,NA,TRBV6-5,TRBJ1-3,TGTGCCAGCCAAGAACCCGGGCGGGCAAACACCATATATTTT,CASQEPGRANTIYF
TRBD2,NA,TRBV28,TRBJ2-7,TGTGCCAGCAGTGGGACTAGCGGGAGGTTAAGGAACGAGCAGTACTTC,CASSGTSGRLRNEQYF
NA,NA,TRBV11-2,TRBJ2-6,TGTGCCAGCAGTTCTCAGGGATCTGGGGCCAACGTCCTGACTTTC,CASSSQGSGANVLTF
TRBD1,once,TRBV9,TRBJ1-4,TGTGCCAGCAGCGTAGCTACCGGGACAGCAACAACTAATGAAAAACTGTTTTTT,CASSVATGTATTNEKLFF
NA,NA,TRBV11-2,TRBJ2-3,TGTGCCAGCAGCGTAGACCCTATCCGTCCAGATACGCAGTATTTT,CASSVDPIRPDTQYF
NA,NA,TRBV5-6,TRBJ2-5,TGTGCCAGCAGCGTCCTGGGGGGAGAGACCCAGTACTTC,CASSVLGGETQYF
NA,NA,TRBV29-1,TRBJ2-2,TGCAGCGTTAGTGTCAACGCGAACACCGGGGAGCTGTTTTTT,CSVSVNANTGELFF
NA,NA,TRBV5-6,TRBJ2-3,TGTGCCAGCAGCTTGGGGGCAGGGCTACAGGGTACGCAGTATTTT,CASSLGAGLQGTQYF
TRBD1,NA,TRBV7-6,TRBJ2-3,TGTGCCAGCAGGTTAGCAGGGGGCCCTAGCACAGATACGCAGTATTTT,CASRLAGGPSTDTQYF
NA,NA,TRBV11-2,TRBJ2-2,TGTGCCACCAGGCATTCGGGATCGAACACCGGGGAGCTGTTTTTT,CATRHSGSNTGELFF
NA,once,TRBV21-1,TRBJ2-7,TGTGCCAGCAGCAAAGCGTGGAGAGCGGGAAACGAGTACTTC,CASSKAWRAGNEYF